The 24 T cell receptor beta chains presented below share a single source sample, sequenced in a study of cytomegalovirus exposure and HLA in healthy donors. The PCR ran on 60 Vbeta and 13 Jbeta primers. TCRdb's copy holds only in-frame clones and misses some; the assay was immunoSEQ multiplex PCR. Found here are some 110,000 clones; the top ten clones hold approximately 6.8%. Sample: PBMCs. Receptor source: a man aged 35 to 55 in good health and CMV-seropositive.

The chain joins TRBV30 to TRBJ2-7; TRBD1 might be the D (5 bases). The length of the CDR3 is 15 residues. The germline V and J ends were trimmed by 5 bases and 7 bases, with 24 bases remaining between them. Germline values: CDR1 GTSNPN, CDR2 SVGIG (reference sequence). The CDR3 DNA reads as TGTGCCTGGGACAATCCGACAGCGACAACTGGGGAGCAGTACTTC. Amino acid sequence: CAWDNPTATTGEQYF. Full variable domain (outside the CDR3, taken from reference TRBV30 and TRBJ2-7): SQTIHQWPATLVQPVGSPLSLECTVEGTSNPNLYWYRQAAGRGLQLLFYSVGIGQISSEVPQNLSASRPQDRQFILSSKKLLLSDSGFYLCAWDNPTATTGEQYFGPGTRLTVT.

V is TRBV27 and J is TRBJ2-3; possibly TRBD1 for D (5 bases). Germline loops: CDR1 MNHEY, CDR2 SMNVEV (reference sequence). The CDR3 runs to 15 residues. Trimming took off 5 bases at V and 4 bases at J, with 16 bases between the two ends. This chain's CDR3 is CASSLDSLNADTQYF. The CDR3 nucleotides are TGTGCCAGCAGTCTTGACAGCCTTAACGCAGATACGCAGTATTTT.

The chain joins TRBV6-1 to TRBJ2-2; 7 nucleotides agree with TRBD2. The J segment lost 7 bases and the V segment lost 4 bases, leaving 3 bases of the junction unmatched. Germline V gives CDR1 MNHNS, CDR2 SASEGT. This CDR3 comprises 13 residues. CDR3 sequence: CASSGTSRGELFF. In nucleotides, the CDR3 is TGTGCCAGCAGTGGGACTAGTCGCGGGGAGCTGTTTTTT.

The CDR3 protein is CATSRETGAGGPTDTQYF. The CDR3 nucleotides read TGTGCCACCAGCAGAGAGACGGGAGCGGGAGGTCCCACAGATACGCAGTATTTT. The chain couples TRBV15 to TRBJ2-3, with 9 nucleotides matching TRBD2. Per the germline V gene, CDR1 is LNHNV and CDR2 is YYDKDF (reference sequence). The CDR3 is 18 amino acids. The V gene end was trimmed by 0 bases and the J gene end by 2 bases; junction bases not matched to a gene: 9.

The chain has TRBV28 and TRBJ1-5, with D possibly matching TRBD1 (5 bases). Trimming shortened V by 9 bases and J by 7 bases, and 16 bases separated the two germline ends. There are 13 residues in the CDR3. The germline CDR1 and CDR2 sequences are MDHEN and SYDVKM. CDR3 bases: TGTGCCAGTGGAGGGGCAGCGCAGCAGCCCCAGCATTTT. Its protein is CASGGAAQQPQHF. The full variable domain, with the rest looked up from reference TRBV28 and TRBJ1-5, is DVKVTQSSRYLVKRTGEKVFLECVQDMDHENMFWYRQDPGLGLRLIYFSYDVKMKEKGDIPEGYSVSREKKERFSLILESASTNQTSMYLCASGGAAQQPQHFGDGTRLSIL.

The rearrangement uses TRBV2 and TRBJ1-2; 11 bases map to TRBD1. The CDR3 extends over 16 amino acids. V shed 4 bases and J 5 bases; nucleotides not matched to a gene: 9. CDR1 is SNHLY and CDR2 is FYNNEI in the germline V gene. As DNA, the CDR3 is TGTGCCAGCAGTGGGGGGGGACAGGGGGGAAGGTATGGCTACACCTTC. It encodes CASSGGGQGGRYGYTF.

The rearrangement uses TRBV7-3 and TRBJ2-7; 8 positions match TRBD2. V lost 1 base to trimming and J lost 6 bases; unmatched junction nucleotides: 11. Germline CDR1 is SGHTA and CDR2 is FQGTGA. The CDR3 has 16 amino acids. The chain's CDR3 is CASSLNREGRVGEQYF. CDR3 DNA sequence: TGTGCCAGCAGCTTAAATCGGGAGGGCCGAGTCGGCGAGCAGTACTTC.

This chain uses TRBV7-3 with TRBJ1-2; D is undetermined. V lost 1 base, J lost 6 bases, and 12 bases lay in between. This CDR3 comprises 14 residues. Germline V gene sequence: CDR1 SGHTA, CDR2 FQGTGA. The CDR3 reads CASSLKRTEDGYTF. The DNA of the CDR3 is TGTGCCAGCAGCTTAAAAAGGACGGAGGATGGCTACACCTTC.

This chain links TRBV19 with TRBJ2-7; D perhaps matches TRBD2 (5 bases). The V end lost 4 bases, the J end lost 2 bases, and 9 bases lay between the germline ends. Germline assignment: CDR1 LNHDA and CDR2 SQIVND (reference sequence). The CDR3 sequence is 13 residues long. CDR3 sequence: CASSKAGPYEQYF. The CDR3 DNA reads TGTGCCAGTAGTAAGGCGGGCCCCTACGAGCAGTACTTC. Full variable domain (missing parts from reference TRBV19 and TRBJ2-7): DGGITQSPKYLFRKEGQNVTLSCEQNLNHDAMYWYRQDPGQGLRLIYYSQIVNDFQKGDIAEGYSVSREKKESFPLTVTSAQKNPTAFYLCASSKAGPYEQYFGPGTRLTVT.

V usage is TRBV5-6 and J usage is TRBJ2-3, with 9 bases lining up with TRBD1. The ends lost 3 bases at V and 1 base at J; junction bases unmatched: 6. CDR1 is SGHDT, CDR2 YYEEEE, per germline. The CDR3 consists of 16 residues. In DNA form, the CDR3 reads TGTGCCAGCAGCTCGACGTGGACAGGGGGCACAGATACGCAGTATTTT. As protein: CASSSTWTGGTDTQYF.

The chain uses TRBV2 and TRBJ2-7; 9 bases agree with TRBD2. The CDR3 spans 17 residues. The germline V gene has CDR1 SNHLY and CDR2 FYNNEI. Unmatched junction bases numbered 12, after V lost 4 bases and J lost 2 bases. CDR3 amino acids: CASSGSWVGTSTYEQYF. The CDR3 region has the DNA TGTGCCAGCAGTGGATCATGGGTCGGGACTAGCACCTACGAGCAGTACTTC. The variable domain in full, completed from reference TRBV2 and TRBJ2-7, reads EPEVTQTPSHQVTQMGQEVILRCVPISNHLYFYWYRQILGQKVEFLVSFYNNEISEKSEIFDDQFSVERPDGSNFTLKIRSTKLEDSAMYFCASSGSWVGTSTYEQYFGPGTRLTVT.

This rearrangement joins TRBV20-1 to TRBJ2-7; D not certain. The V end lost 5 bases, the J end lost 5 bases, and 10 bases lay between the germline ends. CDR1 and CDR2 from the germline V gene are DFQATT and SNEGSKA (reference sequence). CDR3 length equals 11 residues. Here the CDR3 reads CSAADNHEQYF. CDR3 DNA: TGCAGTGCTGCAGACAACCACGAGCAGTACTTC.

On this clone: Other nucleotide sequences in the sample specify the same CDR3. The J gene is TRBJ2-2, the V gene TRBV18; maybe TRBD1 (6 bases). The CDR3 runs 15 residues. The ends were cut back, 2 bases at V and 2 bases at J, with 9 bases in the middle. Germline CDR1 is KGHSH and CDR2 is LQKENI. The CDR3 region is CASSPRTANTGELFF. CDR3 nucleotides: TGTGCCAGCTCACCAAGGACAGCAAACACCGGGGAGCTGTTTTTT.

The chain uses TRBV7-2 and TRBJ2-1; 11 positions agree with TRBD2. CDR3 length: 14 residues. Germline trimming cut 4 bases from V and 9 bases from J; bases unmatched to any gene: 5. In germline, CDR1 is SGHTA, CDR2 FQGNSA. Written as DNA, the CDR3 is TGTGCCAGCAGCTATACTAGCGGGAGCCCTGAGCAGTTCTTC. Translating gives CASSYTSGSPEQFF. The full variable domain, in which reference TRBV7-2 and TRBJ2-1 provide the parts outside the CDR3, is GAGVSQSPSNKVTEKGKDVELRCDPISGHTALYWYRQSLGQGLEFLIYFQGNSAPDKSGLPSDRFSAERTGGSVSTLTIQRTQQEDSAVYLCASSYTSGSPEQFFGPGTRLTVL.

The genes are TRBV19 and TRBJ2-1, with D possibly matching TRBD2 (6 bases). The length of the CDR3 is 14 residues. The germline V and J ends were trimmed by 3 bases and 9 bases, with 15 bases remaining between them. Germline CDR1 LNHDA, CDR2 SQIVND (reference sequence). The CDR3 DNA sequence: TGTGCCAGTAGTATTTCAGGCGCGGGAAGTGAGCAGTTCTTC. Its translation is CASSISGAGSEQFF. The whole variable domain, remainder taken from reference TRBV19 and TRBJ2-1, is DGGITQSPKYLFRKEGQNVTLSCEQNLNHDAMYWYRQDPGQGLRLIYYSQIVNDFQKGDIAEGYSVSREKKESFPLTVTSAQKNPTAFYLCASSISGAGSEQFFGPGTRLTVL.

The rearrangement links TRBV6-6 to TRBJ2-7; 9 nucleotides line up with TRBD1. This CDR3 has 15 amino acids. The trim removed 6 bases at V and 0 bases at J, leaving 6 bases unmatched. From germline, CDR1 is MNHNY and CDR2 SVGAGI (reference sequence). In DNA, the CDR3 is TGTGCCAGCAGACCGGGACAGGGAGGCTCCTACGAGCAGTACTTC. Translation: CASRPGQGGSYEQYF.

CDR3 sequence (DNA): TGTGCCAGCAGCATTCGACAGGGCCTGAACACTGAAGCTTTCTTT. Translated, it gives CASSIRQGLNTEAFF. The rearrangement uses TRBV13 and TRBJ1-1; TRBD1 matches 7 bases. Germline trimming cut 5 bases from V and 0 bases from J; bases unmatched to any gene: 6. This CDR3 contains 15 residues. Germline V CDR1 and CDR2: PRHDT, FYEKMQ (reference sequence).

The CDR3 DNA reads TGTGCCAGCAGTGAGGGGACTAGCGGAACTAATGAGCAGTTCTTC. This sequence encodes CASSEGTSGTNEQFF. The V and J genes are TRBV28 and TRBJ2-1; the match to TRBD2 covers 11 bases. The CDR3 sequence is 15 residues long. Germline V gives CDR1 MDHEN, CDR2 SYDVKM. Unmatched junction bases numbered 7, after V lost 5 bases and J lost 7 bases. Complete variable domain (other parts from reference TRBV28 and TRBJ2-1): DVKVTQSSRYLVKRTGEKVFLECVQDMDHENMFWYRQDPGLGLRLIYFSYDVKMKEKGDIPEGYSVSREKKERFSLILESASTNQTSMYLCASSEGTSGTNEQFFGPGTRLTVL.

The chain employs TRBV7-9 and TRBJ2-1, with 14 positions matching TRBD2. CDR1 SEHNR and CDR2 FQNEAQ come from the germline V gene (reference sequence). CDR3 length: 18 amino acids. V trimming: 4 bases; J trimming: 6 bases; junction bases outside the gene matches: 11. The CDR3 coding sequence is TGTGCCAGCAGCTCCGCGACTAGCGGGAGGGCCCCGTTCAATGAGCAGTTCTTC. Its protein is CASSSATSGRAPFNEQFF.

For the CDR3, the DNA is TGTGCCAGCAGGGATAACAGGGGGGGGGTTCAAAACATTCAGTACTTC. This gives the protein CASRDNRGGVQNIQYF. The J gene is TRBJ2-4, the V gene TRBV2; D is possibly TRBD1 (8 bases). CDR3 length: 16 residues. V lost 6 bases and J 5 bases, leaving 20 bases between the germline ends. The germline V gene has CDR1 SNHLY and CDR2 FYNNEI.

This sequence joins TRBV4-1 and TRBJ2-1; D is perhaps TRBD2 (6 bases). CDR1 and CDR2 from the germline V gene are MGHRA and YSYEKL. This CDR3 comprises 17 residues. V was trimmed by 1 base and J by 1 base, leaving 14 bases between them. The CDR3 sequence is CASSQVSGGMSYNEQFF. The DNA of the CDR3 is TGCGCCAGCAGCCAAGTTAGCGGCGGGATGTCCTACAATGAGCAGTTCTTC.

The chain joins TRBV10-2 to TRBJ2-7; TRBD2 agrees at 7 bases. Germline CDR1 and CDR2: WSHSY and SAAADI. The ends lost 4 bases at V and 2 bases at J; junction bases unmatched: 2. This CDR3 spans 13 amino acids. The CDR3 nucleotides are TGCGCCAGCAGTGCGGGGGGAACCTACGAGCAGTACTTC. Translated, it gives CASSAGGTYEQYF.

The CDR3 nucleotides read TGTGCCAGCAGGCCCCCAGACAGGTGGAACACTGAAGCTTTCTTT. It is translated as CASRPPDRWNTEAFF. This sequence joins TRBV28 and TRBJ1-1, with TRBD1 as a possible D gene (6 bases). CDR1 and CDR2 (germline): MDHEN, SYDVKM. V gave up 6 bases and J gave up 1 base, with 15 bases separating them. The length of the CDR3 is 15 residues.

The V and J genes are TRBV10-2 and TRBJ2-7; 11 bases align to TRBD1. The J segment lost 3 bases and the V segment lost 8 bases, leaving 6 bases of the junction unmatched. CDR1 is WSHSY and CDR2 is SAAADI in the germline V gene. The CDR3 totals 14 residues. This CDR3 is CASLAGTGGYEQYF. CDR3 DNA sequence: TGCGCCAGCCTTGCCGGGACAGGGGGCTACGAGCAGTACTTC.